The entry that follows covers one TCR beta chain sequence. Deletions cut 2 bases from V and 5 bases from J, with 14 bases between. The CDR3 runs 15 residues. Germline V gives CDR1 SGHAT, CDR2 FQNNGV. The protocol was immunoSEQ multiplex PCR, while the TCRdb copy is restricted to in-frame clones and leaves out a portion. This table holds 73,000 or so clones, roughly 93% found once. This entry belongs to a study of cytomegalovirus exposure and HLA in healthy donors. Sequenced input: PBMCs. The rearrangement links TRBV11-2 to TRBJ2-3; D gene unclear. This clonotype was sampled from a woman aged 18-29 years in good health and CMV-seropositive. In DNA form, the CDR3 reads TGTGCCAGCAGCTTACGGGTGGCAGCTAAAGATACGCAGTATTTT. Protein: CASSLRVAAKDTQYF.